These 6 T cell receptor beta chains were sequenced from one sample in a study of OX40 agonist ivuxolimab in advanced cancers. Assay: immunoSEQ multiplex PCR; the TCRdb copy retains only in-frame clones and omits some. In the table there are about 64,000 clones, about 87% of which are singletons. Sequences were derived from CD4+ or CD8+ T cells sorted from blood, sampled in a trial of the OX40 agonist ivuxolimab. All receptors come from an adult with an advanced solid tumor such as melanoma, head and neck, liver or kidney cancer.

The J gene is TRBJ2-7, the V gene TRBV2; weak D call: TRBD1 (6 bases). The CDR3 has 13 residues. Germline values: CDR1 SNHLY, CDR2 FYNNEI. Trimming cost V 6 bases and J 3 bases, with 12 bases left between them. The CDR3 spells CASSRDKFYEQYF. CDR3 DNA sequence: TGTGCCAGCAGCCGGGACAAGTTCTACGAGCAGTACTTC.

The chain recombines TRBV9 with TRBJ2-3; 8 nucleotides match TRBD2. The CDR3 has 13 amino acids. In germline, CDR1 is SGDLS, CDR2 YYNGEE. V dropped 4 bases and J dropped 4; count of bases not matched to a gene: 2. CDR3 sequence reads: CASSPAGADTQYF. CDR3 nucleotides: TGTGCCAGCAGCCCAGCGGGAGCAGATACGCAGTATTTT. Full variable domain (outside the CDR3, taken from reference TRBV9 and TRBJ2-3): DSGVTQTPKHLITATGQRVTLRCSPRSGDLSVYWYQQSLDQGLQFLIQYYNGEERAKGNILERFSAQQFPDLHSELNLSSLELGDSALYFCASSPAGADTQYFGPGTRLTVL.

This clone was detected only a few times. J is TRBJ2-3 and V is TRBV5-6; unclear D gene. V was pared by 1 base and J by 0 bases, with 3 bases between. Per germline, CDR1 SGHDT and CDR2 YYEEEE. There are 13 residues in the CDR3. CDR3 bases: TGTGCCAGCAGCTTGTATAGCACAGATACGCAGTATTTT. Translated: CASSLYSTDTQYF.

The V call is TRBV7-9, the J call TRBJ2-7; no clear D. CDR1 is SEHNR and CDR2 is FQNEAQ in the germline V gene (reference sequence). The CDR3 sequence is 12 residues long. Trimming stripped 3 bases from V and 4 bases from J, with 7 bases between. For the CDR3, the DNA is TGTGCCAGCAGCTTTTCCCGGTACGAGCAGTACTTC. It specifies CASSFSRYEQYF.

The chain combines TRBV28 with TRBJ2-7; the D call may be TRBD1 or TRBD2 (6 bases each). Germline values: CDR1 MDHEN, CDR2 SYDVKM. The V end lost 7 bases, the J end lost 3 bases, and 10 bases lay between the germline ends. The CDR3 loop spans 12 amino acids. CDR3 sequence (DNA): TGTGCCAGCACTAGGGGGGTCTACGAGCAGTACTTC. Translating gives CASTRGVYEQYF.

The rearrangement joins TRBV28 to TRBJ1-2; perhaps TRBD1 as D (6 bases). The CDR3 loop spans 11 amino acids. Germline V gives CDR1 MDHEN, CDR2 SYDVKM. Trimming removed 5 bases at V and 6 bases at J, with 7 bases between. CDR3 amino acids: CASSRTDGYTF. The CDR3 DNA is TGTGCCAGCAGTCGGACAGATGGCTACACCTTC.